The next 32 T cell receptor beta chains were all read from a single sample in a study of shared clonotypes between healthy human individuals. Naive-designated CD8 cells lacked CD45RO, were positively enriched for CCR7, and omitted terminally differentiated effector memory CD45RA+ cells. Produced via immunoSEQ multiplex PCR; TCRdb's table is partial and in-frame only. The sample includes approximately 720,000 clones, around 92% of them seen just once. Sequenced input: naive CD8+ T cells sorted from blood. The receptor set was obtained from a young man in good health.

This rearrangement joins TRBV5-6 to TRBJ2-3; possibly TRBD1 for D (6 bases). CDR1 SGHDT and CDR2 YYEEEE come from the germline V gene. The CDR3 contains 17 residues. V was pared by 3 bases and J by 4 bases, with 21 bases between. The CDR3 loop is CASSSPTGRVQSDTQYF. The CDR3 DNA follows: TGTGCCAGCAGCTCACCCACAGGGAGAGTTCAGTCAGATACGCAGTATTTT.

The V gene is TRBV27, the J gene TRBJ2-3; D is uncertain. CDR3 length equals 14 residues. Germline V lookup: CDR1 MNHEY, CDR2 SMNVEV (reference sequence). Between the trimmed V and J ends, which lost 2 bases and 2 bases, there was a span of 8 bases. The CDR3 coding sequence is TGTGCCAGCAGTTTAGCACTAAACACAGATACGCAGTATTTT. Its translation: CASSLALNTDTQYF.

The genes are TRBV5-6 and TRBJ2-7; 7 bases line up with TRBD1. V lost 2 bases and J lost 2; bases outside the gene matches: 4. The length of the CDR3 is 14 residues. The V gene's germline CDR1 is SGHDT and CDR2 YYEEEE. Written as DNA, the CDR3 is TGTGCCAGCAGCTTCACAGGGGCGCCCTACGAGCAGTACTTC. Its protein is CASSFTGAPYEQYF.

J is TRBJ2-3 and V is TRBV14; D is possibly TRBD2 (6 bases). CDR1 and CDR2 from the germline V gene are SGHDN and FVKESK. Trimming pared 0 bases from V and 4 bases from J, leaving 17 bases between. The CDR3 runs 17 residues. Here the CDR3 DNA reads TGTGCCAGCAGCCAAGACAAACGGGAGAGGAGCTCAGATACGCAGTATTTT. Translation: CASSQDKRERSSDTQYF.

A word on this clone: The sample carries other DNA sequences with the same CDR3. The V and J genes are TRBV6-4 and TRBJ2-1; 8 positions match TRBD2. Looked up from germline, CDR1 is MRHNA and CDR2 is SNTAGT. V lost 1 base to trimming and J lost 0 bases; unmatched junction nucleotides: 2. This CDR3 has 16 residues. The CDR3 spells CASSDLAGSSYNEQFF. CDR3 sequence (DNA): TGTGCCAGCAGTGACTTAGCGGGGAGCTCCTACAATGAGCAGTTCTTC.

Of note for this clone: Other DNA sequences within the sample encode an identical CDR3. The rearrangement links TRBV28 to TRBJ2-1; 7 bases align to TRBD1. V trimming: 4 bases; J trimming: 6 bases; junction bases outside the gene matches: 0. CDR3 length: 12 residues. The germline V gene encodes CDR1 MDHEN and CDR2 SYDVKM. CDR3 residues: CASSSGGNEQFF. The CDR3 DNA is TGTGCCAGCAGTTCAGGGGGCAATGAGCAGTTCTTC.

This chain uses TRBV7-7 with TRBJ2-1, with D unclear. The CDR3 spans 13 residues. V gave up 0 bases and J gave up 9 bases, with 9 bases separating them. The germline gives CDR1 SSHAT, CDR2 FNYEAQ (reference sequence). The CDR3 nucleotides are TGTGCCAGCAGCTTAGCCCCTAGACGTGAGCAGTTCTTC. It codes for CASSLAPRREQFF.

V is TRBV7-6 and J is TRBJ2-1, with 8 bases matching TRBD2. The CDR3 runs to 15 residues. Trimming at V came to 5 bases and at J to 5 bases, leaving 8 bases not matched to a gene. Germline V gives CDR1 SGHVS, CDR2 FNYEAQ. In DNA form, the CDR3 reads TGTGCCAGCAGCCGTGAGCGGGAGTTGGACAATGAGCAGTTCTTC. Translated, it gives CASSRERELDNEQFF.

The V and J genes are TRBV28 and TRBJ1-2; D gene unclear. The CDR3 sequence is 13 residues long. V lost 7 bases and J 5 bases, leaving 14 bases between the germline ends. Germline loops: CDR1 MDHEN, CDR2 SYDVKM. CDR3 loop: CASTPSVEYGYTF. The CDR3 DNA sequence: TGTGCCAGCACCCCCTCGGTAGAGTATGGCTACACCTTC.

This clone has only one observation. This chain links TRBV5-8 with TRBJ2-3, with TRBD1 matching over 10 bases. After removal of 4 bases from V and 4 bases from J, the junction contained 3 bases not matched to a gene. CDR1 is SGHTS, CDR2 YDEGEE, per germline. The CDR3 spans 14 residues. CDR3 nucleotides: TGTGCCAGCAGCCCCGGGACAGGGGCAGATACGCAGTATTTT. Residues: CASSPGTGADTQYF.

V is TRBV28 and J is TRBJ2-1; D unresolved. The CDR3 runs 11 residues. Trimming took off 4 bases at V and 9 bases at J, with 7 bases between the two ends. Germline V CDR1 and CDR2: MDHEN, SYDVKM. CDR3 amino acids: CASSSSTEQFF. CDR3 in DNA: TGTGCCAGCAGTTCCAGCACTGAGCAGTTCTTC. The full variable domain, rest sourced from reference TRBV28 and TRBJ2-1, is DVKVTQSSRYLVKRTGEKVFLECVQDMDHENMFWYRQDPGLGLRLIYFSYDVKMKEKGDIPEGYSVSREKKERFSLILESASTNQTSMYLCASSSSTEQFFGPGTRLTVL.

This clone was recorded only once. The chain employs TRBV5-6 and TRBJ1-2; D is possibly TRBD1 (5 bases). Germline V gives CDR1 SGHDT, CDR2 YYEEEE. CDR3 size: 14 residues. V was clipped by 4 bases and J by 2 bases, with 12 bases between them. The CDR3 loop reads CASSPGRTNYGYTF. Written as DNA, the CDR3 is TGTGCCAGCAGCCCGGGACGGACAAACTATGGCTACACCTTC.

The J gene is TRBJ2-7, the V gene TRBV5-4; 7 bases align to TRBD2. CDR1 SGHNT and CDR2 YYREEE come from the germline V gene (reference sequence). J gave up 3 bases and V 0 bases, and 6 bases lay outside the gene matches. The CDR3 contains 15 residues. The CDR3 nucleotides are TGTGCCAGCAGCTTGGTGCCTAGCGGCAGCTACGAGCAGTACTTC. This sequence encodes CASSLVPSGSYEQYF. The variable domain in full, with the rest retrieved from reference TRBV5-4 and TRBJ2-7, is ETGVTQSPTHLIKTRGQQVTLRCSSQSGHNTVSWYQQALGQGPQFIFQYYREEENGRGNFPPRFSGLQFPNYSSELNVNALELDDSALYLCASSLVPSGSYEQYFGPGTRLTVT.

The chain carries TRBV7-9 and TRBJ2-7; the D gene could be TRBD1 or TRBD2 (5 bases each). Germline V gives CDR1 SEHNR, CDR2 FQNEAQ (reference sequence). The CDR3 totals 19 residues. V gave up 2 bases and J gave up 3 bases, with 26 bases separating them. The CDR3 region is CASSLSSLIIRDRYYEQYF. CDR3 DNA: TGTGCCAGCAGCTTATCCTCCTTAATTATCCGGGACCGCTACTACGAGCAGTACTTC. Full variable domain (outside the CDR3, taken from reference TRBV7-9 and TRBJ2-7): DTGVSQNPRHKITKRGQNVTFRCDPISEHNRLYWYRQTLGQGPEFLTYFQNEAQLEKSRLLSDRFSAERPKGSFSTLEIQRTEQGDSAMYLCASSLSSLIIRDRYYEQYFGPGTRLTVT.

In its sample, this clone was seen once. The sample has other DNA sequences that encode this CDR3 too. This chain links TRBV5-4 with TRBJ2-1; 9 bases align to TRBD2. Germline CDR1 and CDR2: SGHNT and YYREEE (reference sequence). This CDR3 is built from 15 residues. Trimming took 4 bases from V and 8 from J; bases not matched to a gene: 10. CDR3 residues: CASSSSGRIGDEQFF. The CDR3 DNA reads as TGTGCCAGCAGCAGTAGCGGGAGAATAGGGGATGAGCAGTTCTTC.

The chain is built from TRBV10-2 and TRBJ2-1; 12 bases line up with TRBD2. The CDR3 sequence is 13 residues long. V dropped 7 bases and J dropped 9; count of bases not matched to a gene: 4. Germline V gene lookup returns CDR1 WSHSY and CDR2 SAAADI. The CDR3 DNA sequence: TGCGCCAGCAACCTAGCGGGAGGGTTTGAGCAGTTCTTC. Translation gives CASNLAGGFEQFF.

This clone has just one count. V is TRBV7-9 and J is TRBJ1-2; TRBD1 is a possible D gene (6 bases). The CDR3 has 15 amino acids. Deletions cut 5 bases from V and 3 bases from J, with 16 bases between. CDR1 is SEHNR, CDR2 FQNEAQ, per germline (reference sequence). The CDR3 nucleotides read TGTGCCAGCAGCCAAGACTTAGGGGGGCACTATGGCTACACCTTC. It specifies CASSQDLGGHYGYTF.

The V call is TRBV18, the J call TRBJ2-7, with D hard to call. V was shortened by 0 bases and J by 2 bases, with 8 bases between the two germline ends. The CDR3 totals 14 residues. Per the germline V gene, CDR1 is KGHSH and CDR2 is LQKENI. The CDR3 DNA reads TGTGCCAGCTCACCACCAAGACGGGCCTACGAGCAGTACTTC. Translating gives CASSPPRRAYEQYF.

The chain carries TRBV7-8 and TRBJ1-2, with D perhaps TRBD1 (5 bases). CDR3 length equals 17 residues. With 3 bases removed from V and 2 bases from J, the gap between germline ends came to 19 bases. The V gene's germline CDR1 is SGHVS and CDR2 FQNEAQ. The CDR3 sequence is CASSFSGDLGLNYGYTF. The CDR3, as DNA: TGTGCCAGCAGCTTTAGTGGGGACCTGGGCCTGAACTATGGCTACACCTTC.

The chain uses TRBV7-2 and TRBJ2-7; 9 positions agree with TRBD2. In germline, CDR1 is SGHTA, CDR2 FQGNSA. The CDR3 is made up of 15 amino acids. With V trimmed by 5 bases and J by 3 bases, 8 bases remained unmatched. CDR3 DNA: TGTGCCAGCAGCGCGGGACTAGCTGGATACTACGAGCAGTACTTC. It translates to CASSAGLAGYYEQYF.

CDR3 DNA sequence: TGTGCCAGCAGTCCCACAGGGAGCAATGAGCAGTTCTTC. Protein sequence: CASSPTGSNEQFF. The chain recombines TRBV6-6 with TRBJ2-1, with D possibly matching TRBD1 (6 bases). Germline lookup yields CDR1 MNHNY and CDR2 SVGAGI (reference sequence). V was shortened by 5 bases and J by 6 bases, with 11 bases between the two germline ends. The CDR3 has 13 residues.

J is TRBJ2-1 and V is TRBV19, with TRBD2 matching over 10 bases. J lost 6 bases, V lost 3 bases, and 17 bases had no gene match. The germline V gene encodes CDR1 LNHDA and CDR2 SQIVND (reference sequence). The CDR3 spans 19 residues. CDR3: CASSIRGRKIAGGGNEQFF. The DNA of the CDR3 is TGTGCCAGTAGTATCCGCGGAAGAAAAATAGCGGGAGGTGGCAATGAGCAGTTCTTC.

V gene TRBV10-1 combines with J gene TRBJ1-2; the D is unclear. CDR3 length equals 13 residues. The germline gives CDR1 WNHNN, CDR2 SYGVQD (reference sequence). V dropped 3 bases and J dropped 4 bases, with 9 bases sitting between them. This CDR3 is CASSDGEGYGYTF. The CDR3 bases are TGCGCCAGCAGTGATGGAGAAGGCTATGGCTACACCTTC.

The CDR3 DNA is TGTGCCACCAGCTGGAGTAAACTCTCAACCTACGAGCAGTACTTC. Translating gives CATSWSKLSTYEQYF. V is TRBV15 and J is TRBJ2-7; D unresolved. This CDR3 has 15 amino acids. The V and J ends lost 5 bases and 2 bases respectively, with 16 bases between them. Germline loops: CDR1 LNHNV, CDR2 YYDKDF (reference sequence).

The genes are TRBV25-1 and TRBJ2-1, with 9 positions matching TRBD2. The germline V gene has CDR1 MGHDK and CDR2 SYGVNS. There are 15 residues in the CDR3. V was clipped by 5 bases and J by 6 bases; unmatched bases: 8. In DNA, the CDR3 is TGTGCCAGCAGTCCACTAGCGGGCGGGGGCAATGAGCAGTTCTTC. Its translation: CASSPLAGGGNEQFF.

J is TRBJ1-2 and V is TRBV12-5, with D possibly matching TRBD1 (5 bases). The CDR3 is made up of 15 amino acids. Trimming cost V 9 bases and J 0 bases, with 17 bases left between them. The V gene's germline CDR1 is LGHNT and CDR2 FRNRAP. The CDR3 here is CASSQGVGPNYGYTF. The CDR3 region has the DNA TGTGCTAGCTCTCAGGGCGTTGGCCCTAACTATGGCTACACCTTC.

The rearrangement links TRBV29-1 to TRBJ2-3; 8 nucleotides match TRBD2. This CDR3 is built from 15 residues. From germline, CDR1 is SQVTM and CDR2 ANQGSEA. The V and J ends lost 7 bases and 1 base, in that order; junction bases with no gene match: 10. The CDR3 coding sequence is TGCAGCGCAGCTCAATACGGGGGGGGCACAGATACGCAGTATTTT. Residues: CSAAQYGGGTDTQYF.

The V call is TRBV7-9, the J call TRBJ2-1, with 10 positions matching TRBD2. The CDR3 extends over 15 amino acids. CDR1 is SEHNR, CDR2 FQNEAQ, per germline (reference sequence). Trimming removed 0 bases from V and 8 bases from J; junction bases left unmatched: 4. The chain's CDR3 is CASSLAQREGYEQFF. CDR3 DNA: TGTGCCAGCAGCTTAGCGCAGCGGGAGGGCTATGAGCAGTTCTTC.

This chain uses TRBV7-9 with TRBJ2-7; TRBD1 might be the D (5 bases). Trimming stripped 11 bases from V and 2 bases from J, with 13 bases between. This CDR3 has 12 residues. Germline V lookup: CDR1 SEHNR, CDR2 FQNEAQ (reference sequence). CDR3 nucleotides: TGTGCCGCGGCCGACAGCCCCTACGAGCAGTACTTC. Its translation: CAAADSPYEQYF.

This clone occurred a few times. The sample contains more than one DNA sequence encoding this CDR3. This sequence joins TRBV18 and TRBJ2-1; no clear D gene. Germline V gene data show CDR1 as KGHSH and CDR2 as LQKENI. V lost 3 bases and J 6 bases, leaving 3 bases between the germline ends. The length of the CDR3 is 11 residues. CDR3 coding DNA: TGTGCCAGCTCACCGGGCAATGAGCAGTTCTTC. Translation: CASSPGNEQFF.

This clone was detected once. The chain carries TRBV7-8 and TRBJ2-2, with D uncertain. V lost 1 base to trimming and J lost 7 bases, with 4 bases between them. The CDR3 length is 12 residues. Germline CDR1 reads SGHVS; CDR2 reads FQNEAQ. CDR3 in DNA: TGTGCCAGCAGCTTAGGAGACGGGGAGCTGTTTTTT. It specifies CASSLGDGELFF.

The chain is built from TRBV7-9 and TRBJ1-3, with 7 nucleotides matching TRBD1. Germline CDR1 is SEHNR and CDR2 is FQNEAQ (reference sequence). The CDR3 has 13 residues. V lost 7 bases to trimming and J lost 0 bases; unmatched junction nucleotides: 0. This CDR3 is CASNRGSGNTIYF. CDR3 bases: TGTGCCAGCAACAGGGGCTCTGGAAACACCATATATTTT.